These 27 T cell receptor beta chains came from one sample sequenced in a study of blood T cell repertoires in COVID-19. The protocol was immunoSEQ multiplex PCR, while the TCRdb copy is restricted to in-frame clones and leaves out a portion. The table lists about 210,000 clones, just over 90% of them singletons. The material sequenced was peripheral blood. The origin of the receptors is a man under 40 with acute or convalescent COVID-19.

The chain has TRBV7-2 and TRBJ1-1; D is possibly TRBD1 (6 bases). The CDR3 runs to 15 residues. The germline V gene has CDR1 SGHTA and CDR2 FQGNSA. V lost 5 bases to trimming and J lost 0 bases, with 13 bases between them. The CDR3, as DNA: TGTGCCAGCAGCCACAGGGCGCGTCTGAACACTGAAGCTTTCTTT. This codes for CASSHRARLNTEAFF.

DNA for the CDR3: TGTGCCCGGCGACTAGCGGGTCCACAGACCTACGAGCAGTACTTC. Translated: CARRLAGPQTYEQYF. J is TRBJ2-7 and V is TRBV30; 10 nucleotides align to TRBD2. CDR3 size: 15 residues. The germline gives CDR1 GTSNPN, CDR2 SVGIG (reference sequence). Germline trimming cut 8 bases from V and 2 bases from J; bases unmatched to any gene: 12.

This rearrangement joins TRBV19 to TRBJ2-3; TRBD1 aligns across 9 bases. The CDR3 covers 16 residues. Trimming at V came to 3 bases and at J to 1 base, leaving 5 bases not matched to a gene. CDR1 and CDR2 from the germline V gene are LNHDA and SQIVND (reference sequence). The CDR3, as DNA: TGTGCCAGTAGTATCGACCGGACAGGGGGCACAGATACGCAGTATTTT. This encodes CASSIDRTGGTDTQYF.

CDR3 amino acids: CASSPVLGLAGAEQFF. The CDR3 DNA reads TGTGCCAGCTCACCAGTTCTCGGACTAGCGGGGGCCGAGCAGTTCTTC. The chain combines TRBV18 with TRBJ2-1, with 13 bases fitting TRBD2. CDR1 and CDR2 (germline): KGHSH, LQKENI. The junction had 8 bases not matched to a gene; V was cut back by 2 bases and J by 10 bases. The CDR3 has 16 residues.

The gene calls are TRBV27 and TRBJ2-4; TRBD2 matches at 11 bases. The germline CDR1 and CDR2 sequences are MNHEY and SMNVEV (reference sequence). The length of the CDR3 is 19 residues. V shed 3 bases and J 0 bases; nucleotides not matched to a gene: 10. The CDR3 region is CASSLGSGRDRGAKNIQYF. The CDR3 coding sequence is TGTGCCAGCAGTTTGGGTAGCGGGAGGGATCGGGGAGCCAAAAACATTCAGTACTTC.

This clone was counted many times. The chain couples TRBV27 to TRBJ1-2; D may be TRBD1 (5 bases). The germline gives CDR1 MNHEY, CDR2 SMNVEV (reference sequence). This CDR3 has 13 amino acids. Trimming removed 1 base from V and 8 bases from J, with 11 bases in between. CDR3 in DNA: TGTGCCAGCAGTTTATATCTAGGGGTCGGCTACACCTTC. Protein sequence: CASSLYLGVGYTF.

The chain employs TRBV27 and TRBJ1-1; 9 bases map to TRBD1. The V and J ends lost 4 bases and 5 bases, in that order; junction bases with no gene match: 8. This CDR3 spans 15 amino acids. The germline gives CDR1 MNHEY, CDR2 SMNVEV (reference sequence). DNA for the CDR3: TGTGCCAGCAGTTCCCACAGGGGGCGAAAAACTGAAGCTTTCTTT. Its protein product is CASSSHRGRKTEAFF.

The CDR3 sequence: CATGNRLTNTEAFF. In DNA, the CDR3 is TGTGCCACAGGGAACCGATTAACGAACACTGAAGCTTTCTTT. This rearrangement joins TRBV3-1 (or the pseudogene TRBV3-2) to TRBJ1-1, with D maybe TRBD1 (5 bases). The V end was cut by 10 bases, the J end by 1 base, with 16 bases between. Germline V gene sequence: CDR1 LGHDT, CDR2 YNNKEL (reference sequence). This CDR3 spans 14 amino acids.

This rearrangement joins TRBV24-1 to TRBJ2-1; the match to TRBD2 covers 9 bases. From germline, CDR1 is KGHDR and CDR2 SFDVKD. There are 17 residues in the CDR3. Unmatched junction bases numbered 9, after V lost 4 bases and J lost 3 bases. The CDR3 nucleotides are TGTGCCACCAGTGACAAAAGAGCGGGAGGAAACTACAATGAGCAGTTCTTC. Protein product: CATSDKRAGGNYNEQFF.

The rearrangement uses TRBV7-4 and TRBJ1-5, with TRBD1 as a possible D gene (5 bases). The CDR3 has 16 amino acids. V lost 5 bases to trimming and J lost 7 bases, with 21 bases between them. Per the germline V gene, CDR1 is SGHVT and CDR2 is SQSDAQ. The CDR3 loop reads CASSRISGVLRQPQHF. In DNA, the CDR3 is TGTGCCAGCAGCCGAATATCGGGGGTGCTAAGGCAGCCCCAGCATTTT.

This clone was observed once. V is TRBV7-9 and J is TRBJ2-1; 12 bases match TRBD1. This CDR3 is built from 15 residues. CDR1 is SEHNR and CDR2 is FQNEAQ in the germline V gene (reference sequence). V was pared by 5 bases and J by 5 bases, with 4 bases of the junction left unmatched. The CDR3 DNA reads TGTGCCAGCAGCAACCGGGACAGGGGGCACAATGAGCAGTTCTTC. Translated, it gives CASSNRDRGHNEQFF.

As concerns this clone: The same CDR3 also results from other DNA sequences found in this sample. CDR3 sequence (DNA): TGTGCCAGTAGTATGGGGGGGAATCAGCCCCAGCATTTT. It codes for CASSMGGNQPQHF. V is TRBV19 and J is TRBJ1-5, with D maybe TRBD1 (5 bases). CDR1 is LNHDA and CDR2 is SQIVND in the germline V gene (reference sequence). The CDR3 totals 13 residues. The germline V and J ends were trimmed by 3 bases and 4 bases, with 7 bases remaining between them.

The gene calls are TRBV6-4 and TRBJ1-2; D is possibly TRBD1 (5 bases). CDR3 length equals 16 residues. The germline CDR1 and CDR2 sequences are MRHNA and SNTAGT. Trimming pared 4 bases from V and 10 bases from J, leaving 25 bases between. Written as DNA, the CDR3 is TGTGCCAGCAGTGTTTTCGACGGGGGTTCCGGGATCCACTACACCTTC. It yields the protein CASSVFDGGSGIHYTF.

The V and J genes are TRBV29-1 and TRBJ1-3; TRBD1 is a possible D gene (6 bases). Germline V gives CDR1 SQVTM, CDR2 ANQGSEA. Trimming removed 4 bases from V and 0 bases from J, with 10 bases in between. The CDR3 is 14 residues long. CDR3 residues: CSVGGDISGNTIYF. CDR3 bases: TGCAGCGTTGGAGGGGACATCTCTGGAAACACCATATATTTT.

V is TRBV24-1 and J is TRBJ2-1, with TRBD2 matching over 11 bases. CDR3 size: 16 residues. The V gene's germline CDR1 is KGHDR and CDR2 SFDVKD. Trimming took 4 bases from V and 6 from J; bases not matched to a gene: 7. CDR3 DNA: TGTGCCACCAGTGACGTACTAGCGGGAGTGGGCAATGAGCAGTTCTTC. It specifies CATSDVLAGVGNEQFF.

This clone was observed a single time. CDR3 amino acids: CASSIVTDSFSTDTQYF. DNA for the CDR3: TGTGCCAGTAGTATAGTTACAGATAGTTTTAGCACAGATACGCAGTATTTT. The genes are TRBV19 and TRBJ2-3, with D uncertain. Deletions cut 1 base from V and 0 bases from J, with 14 bases between. From germline, CDR1 is LNHDA and CDR2 SQIVND (reference sequence). CDR3 size: 17 residues.

This chain joins TRBV4-2 and TRBJ2-5; TRBD1 matches 8 bases. The CDR3 contains 14 residues. Germline CDR1 LGHNA, CDR2 YNFKEQ. V lost 1 base, J lost 7 bases, and 5 bases stayed unmatched. The CDR3 bases are TGTGCCAGCAGCCAAGGACAGGGGATAAGGACCCAGTACTTC. This translates into CASSQGQGIRTQYF.

The rearrangement links TRBV6-6 to TRBJ1-1; D unclear. This CDR3 contains 14 residues. The germline CDR1 and CDR2 sequences are MNHNY and SVGAGI (reference sequence). Trimming pared 2 bases from V and 1 base from J, leaving 8 bases between. The CDR3 sequence: CASSYEAENTEAFF. Written as DNA, the CDR3 is TGTGCCAGCAGTTACGAGGCGGAGAACACTGAAGCTTTCTTT.

J is TRBJ1-1 and V is TRBV7-9, with D perhaps TRBD1 (6 bases). The germline V gene has CDR1 SEHNR and CDR2 FQNEAQ (reference sequence). V was clipped by 5 bases and J by 2 bases, with 9 bases between them. CDR3 length: 13 residues. CDR3 region: CASSPTGNTEAFF. In DNA, the CDR3 is TGTGCCAGCAGCCCGACAGGCAACACTGAAGCTTTCTTT. The variable domain in full, with the rest retrieved from reference TRBV7-9 and TRBJ1-1, is DTGVSQNPRHKITKRGQNVTFRCDPISEHNRLYWYRQTLGQGPEFLTYFQNEAQLEKSRLLSDRFSAERPKGSFSTLEIQRTEQGDSAMYLCASSPTGNTEAFFGQGTRLTVV.

This rearrangement joins TRBV4-2 to TRBJ2-7; 9 bases line up with TRBD2. The ends lost 2 bases at V and 3 bases at J; junction bases unmatched: 11. The V gene's germline CDR1 is LGHNA and CDR2 YNFKEQ. This CDR3 is 17 amino acids long. The CDR3 here is CASSQLGGLAGNYEQYF. The DNA for the CDR3 is TGTGCCAGCAGCCAACTTGGGGGGCTAGCGGGGAACTACGAGCAGTACTTC.

The chain has TRBV28 and TRBJ2-7; the match to TRBD1 covers 7 bases. The CDR3 covers 14 residues. From germline, CDR1 is MDHEN and CDR2 SYDVKM. V lost 6 bases and J lost 3; bases outside the gene matches: 8. The CDR3 reads CASRRTQGIYEQYF. In DNA form, the CDR3 reads TGTGCCAGCAGGAGGACACAGGGGATCTACGAGCAGTACTTC.

The chain uses TRBV20-1 and TRBJ1-1; the D is unclear. Trimming removed 3 bases at V and 0 bases at J, with 14 bases between. The germline V gene has CDR1 DFQATT and CDR2 SNEGSKA (reference sequence). This CDR3 has 15 residues. The CDR3 sequence is CSASVSGTMNTEAFF. The CDR3 coding sequence is TGCAGTGCTAGTGTAAGTGGCACCATGAACACTGAAGCTTTCTTT.

The rearrangement joins TRBV7-8 to TRBJ2-3; 11 bases agree with TRBD2. The trim removed 10 bases at V and 3 bases at J, leaving 9 bases unmatched. Germline loops: CDR1 SGHVS, CDR2 FQNEAQ. The CDR3 runs to 15 residues. CDR3 sequence reads: CAIGPLAGGTDTQYF. CDR3 nucleotide sequence: TGTGCCATAGGGCCCCTAGCGGGGGGAACAGATACGCAGTATTTT.

The J gene is TRBJ2-7, the V gene TRBV5-5; TRBD1 matches 8 bases. Germline CDR1 is SGHKS and CDR2 is YYEKEE (reference sequence). There are 15 residues in the CDR3. V shed 2 bases and J 5 bases; nucleotides not matched to a gene: 9. CDR3 region: CASSFRQGTSHEQYF. The CDR3 DNA reads as TGTGCCAGCAGCTTCCGACAGGGGACGAGTCACGAGCAGTACTTC.

The chain couples TRBV5-5 to TRBJ1-4; TRBD1 aligns across 9 bases. The CDR3 is 16 amino acids. From germline, CDR1 is SGHKS and CDR2 YYEKEE (reference sequence). Germline trimming cut 4 bases from V and 0 bases from J; bases unmatched to any gene: 4. DNA for the CDR3: TGTGCCAGCAGCCTGGGGACAGGGCCAACTAATGAAAAACTGTTTTTT. Protein product: CASSLGTGPTNEKLFF.

The chain uses TRBV6-5 and TRBJ2-3; perhaps TRBD1 as D (6 bases). Trimming shortened V by 6 bases and J by 4 bases, and 17 bases separated the two germline ends. The CDR3 spans 15 residues. Germline-derived CDR1 and CDR2 are MNHEY and SVGAGI. DNA of the CDR3: TGTGCCAGCAGCAAAGATCACGGACAGTCAGATACGCAGTATTTT. This sequence encodes CASSKDHGQSDTQYF.

The V gene is TRBV10-3, the J gene TRBJ2-1; D might be TRBD1 (6 bases). The V end lost 2 bases, the J end lost 4 bases, and 6 bases lay between the germline ends. The CDR3 covers 13 residues. The germline gives CDR1 ENHRY, CDR2 SYGVKD. CDR3 protein: CAISERGYNEQFF. The DNA for the CDR3 is TGTGCCATCAGTGAGAGGGGGTACAATGAGCAGTTCTTC.